The clone carrying this T cell receptor beta chain was recorded only once. These data originate in a study of control samples from healthy donors and cancer patients. Method: immunoSEQ multiplex PCR; TCRdb's copy keeps in-frame clones and lacks some. The table lists about 150,000 clones, 85% to 95% of them singletons, with about 5.6% in the top ten. The CDR3 is 12 amino acids. With 7 bases removed from V and 7 bases from J, the gap between germline ends came to 14 bases. Germline CDR1 is SGHTS and CDR2 is YDEGEE. The sequence derives from a man aged 40-49 years in good health. The rearrangement links TRBV5-8 to TRBJ1-2; D unclear. Input material: blood. In nucleotides, the CDR3 is TGTGCCAGCGAGCGACGGGAGGGTGGCTACACCTTC. Translation: CASERREGGYTF.